A few counts support the clone carrying this T cell receptor beta chain. The junction does not match germline at one end; this may be a read error. These data are taken from a study of blood T cells in healthy people across ages. Study in general: There was about one barcoded beta molecule captured by template switching per two T cells.

The length of the CDR3 is 14 residues. CDR1 is MNHEY, CDR2 SVGEGT, per germline. Through a sample-barcoded 5' primer and a J-beta primer mix, a second PCR was run for 7 to 11 cycles. Each cDNA molecule, via a template-switch adaptor with 12 random nucleotides, was tagged. TCRdb used MiXCR to reprocess the 5' RACE reads, holding one entry per CDR3 protein. The table has 1.5 million to 2 million distinct CDR3 sequences, approximately 28% seen once; the top ten hold roughly 8%. This clonotype was sampled from a woman aged 25 to 45 in good health. This chain links TRBV6-2 or TRBV6-3 with TRBJ2-1, with D possibly being TRBD1 (5 bases). The sample was blood. CDR3 protein: CASSYQTAYNEQFF. The CDR3 DNA is TGTGCCAGCAGTTACCAGACAGCCTATAATGAGCAGTTCTTC.